A selection of T cell receptor beta chains follows, all from one sample in a study of blood T cell repertoires in COVID-19. Only in-frame clones appear in the TCRdb table, and some are missing; sequencing was by immunoSEQ multiplex PCR. Of 100,000 to 150,000 clones listed, roughly 72% were seen once; the top ten hold roughly 5.5%. Specimen: peripheral blood. Source of these receptors: a man aged 55 to 70 with acute or convalescent COVID-19. Both conserved end residues are part of each CDR3. D genes are given only for firm matches. Not every row has a clone size; where given, it reads once, few, many or a size class.

j_gene: TRBJ2-7; v_gene: TRBV14; d_gene: -; abundance: once; CDR3nt: TGTGCCAGCAGCCAAGACGGGCTAGCGATCTCCTACGAGCAGTACTTC; CDR3aa: CASSQDGLAISYEQYF
j_gene: TRBJ2-5; v_gene: TRBV6-1; d_gene: -; abundance: once; CDR3nt: TGTGCCAGCAGTGAAAGGTGGGCCGGCCAGACCCAGTACTTC; CDR3aa: CASSERWAGQTQYF
j_gene: TRBJ2-3; v_gene: TRBV7-3; d_gene: TRBD2; abundance: -; CDR3nt: TGTGCCAGCAGCTTTAAAACTAGCGGGGGGGCAGATACGCAGTATTTT; CDR3aa: CASSFKTSGGADTQYF
j_gene: TRBJ2-4; v_gene: TRBV7-2; d_gene: TRBD1; abundance: -; CDR3nt: TGTGCCAGCAGCGAAGGGACAGGGGGCGCCTACATTCAGTACTTC; CDR3aa: CASSEGTGGAYIQYF
j_gene: TRBJ2-5; v_gene: TRBV5-1; d_gene: TRBD2; abundance: -; CDR3nt: TGCGCCAGCAGCCTGGGCGGGGCTAGCGGAGACCAAGAGACCCAGTACTTC; CDR3aa: CASSLGGASGDQETQYF
j_gene: TRBJ1-5; v_gene: TRBV4-1; d_gene: TRBD1; abundance: -; CDR3nt: TGCGCCAGCAGCCAGACTACAGGGGGCAATCAGCCCCAGCATTTT; CDR3aa: CASSQTTGGNQPQHF
j_gene: TRBJ1-1; v_gene: TRBV6-6; d_gene: -; abundance: -; CDR3nt: TGTGCCAGCAGTTACTCAGGGTTGGGGGGAACTGAAGCTTTCTTT; CDR3aa: CASSYSGLGGTEAFF
j_gene: TRBJ2-2; v_gene: TRBV5-1; d_gene: TRBD1; abundance: -; CDR3nt: TGCGCCAGCAGCGGTGAGGACAGGGGTAACACCGGGGAGCTGTTTTTT; CDR3aa: CASSGEDRGNTGELFF
j_gene: TRBJ1-5; v_gene: TRBV19; d_gene: -; abundance: -; CDR3nt: TGTGCCAGTAGTCCTAGTAACAGGGGCAATCAGCCCCAGCATTTT; CDR3aa: CASSPSNRGNQPQHF
j_gene: TRBJ1-2; v_gene: TRBV15; d_gene: -; abundance: -; CDR3nt: TGTGCCACCAGCAGAGATGCCGAGGGCTACACCTTC; CDR3aa: CATSRDAEGYTF
j_gene: TRBJ1-2; v_gene: TRBV6-7; d_gene: TRBD1; abundance: few; CDR3nt: TGTGCCAGCAGTTACTCGATGTGGGACAGGGTAGTCATCGAAGGCTACACCTTC; CDR3aa: CASSYSMWDRVVIEGYTF
j_gene: TRBJ2-1; v_gene: TRBV24-1; d_gene: TRBD1; abundance: -; CDR3nt: TGTGCCACCAGTGATTCAGGGGGCAAGTCCCACAATGAGCAGTTCTTC; CDR3aa: CATSDSGGKSHNEQFF
j_gene: TRBJ2-3; v_gene: TRBV7-3; d_gene: TRBD2; abundance: -; CDR3nt: TGTGCCAGCAGTTTCCGCCCGGGACTAGCTTCAGATACGCAGTATTTT; CDR3aa: CASSFRPGLASDTQYF
j_gene: TRBJ2-5; v_gene: TRBV7-8; d_gene: -; abundance: -; CDR3nt: TGTGCCAGCAGCTCACCTACCGTTGAGACCCAGTACTTC; CDR3aa: CASSSPTVETQYF
j_gene: TRBJ2-2; v_gene: TRBV27; d_gene: TRBD2; abundance: few; CDR3nt: TGTGCCAGCAGCCGGCTAGCGGTCGGGGAGCTGTTTTTT; CDR3aa: CASSRLAVGELFF
j_gene: TRBJ1-4; v_gene: TRBV10-3; d_gene: TRBD1; abundance: -; CDR3nt: TGTGCCATCAGTGAGTCCGGACAGGGAGGAAAACTGTTTTTT; CDR3aa: CAISESGQGGKLFF
j_gene: TRBJ1-6; v_gene: TRBV5-1; d_gene: -; abundance: -; CDR3nt: TGCGCCAGCAGCTTGGGGTATGCCAGCTCCTATAATTCACCCCTCCACTTT; CDR3aa: CASSLGYASSYNSPLHF
j_gene: TRBJ1-2; v_gene: TRBV23-1; d_gene: TRBD1; abundance: -; CDR3nt: TGCGCCAGTAAAGCTTACCGGGACAGGGGCTCCTATGGCTACACCTTC; CDR3aa: CASKAYRDRGSYGYTF
j_gene: TRBJ1-5; v_gene: TRBV15; d_gene: TRBD1; abundance: few; CDR3nt: TGTGCCACCAGCCCCGGGACAGTGGGCAATCAGCCCCAGCATTTT; CDR3aa: CATSPGTVGNQPQHF
j_gene: TRBJ1-2; v_gene: TRBV2; d_gene: -; abundance: -; CDR3nt: TGTGCCAGCAGTGACCAGGGTGGTGGGTACTATGGCTACACCTTC; CDR3aa: CASSDQGGGYYGYTF
j_gene: TRBJ1-5; v_gene: TRBV19; d_gene: TRBD1; abundance: -; CDR3nt: TGTGCCAGTAGTGAACTGGACAGGACTTATCAGCCCCAGCATTTT; CDR3aa: CASSELDRTYQPQHF
j_gene: TRBJ2-5; v_gene: TRBV27; d_gene: TRBD2; abundance: few; CDR3nt: TGTGCCAGCAGTCCAAGGACTAGCGGGAGTCAACGGGGCCAGTACTTC; CDR3aa: CASSPRTSGSQRGQYF
j_gene: TRBJ2-7; v_gene: TRBV24-1; d_gene: TRBD1; abundance: -; CDR3nt: TGTGCCACCAGTGACCGTTCCGGGACAGTGTACTACGAGCAGTACTTC; CDR3aa: CATSDRSGTVYYEQYF
j_gene: TRBJ1-1; v_gene: TRBV12-3/TRBV12-4; d_gene: -; abundance: -; CDR3nt: TGTGCCAGCAGACAAAGTCTCGAAGCTTTCTTT; CDR3aa: CASRQSLEAFF
j_gene: TRBJ1-6; v_gene: TRBV27; d_gene: -; abundance: -; CDR3nt: TGTGCCAGCCCGTCAATCCAAGAGGGGGTCTCACCCCTCCACTTT; CDR3aa: CASPSIQEGVSPLHF
j_gene: TRBJ1-4; v_gene: TRBV9; d_gene: TRBD1; abundance: -; CDR3nt: TGTGCCAGCAGCTCGACCGGGACAGGGGCAGGAAAACTGTTTTTT; CDR3aa: CASSSTGTGAGKLFF
j_gene: TRBJ2-7; v_gene: TRBV9; d_gene: TRBD2; abundance: -; CDR3nt: TGTGCCAGCAGCGTAGAAGGAGCGGGGATCTCCTACGAGCAGTACTTC; CDR3aa: CASSVEGAGISYEQYF
j_gene: TRBJ2-1; v_gene: TRBV7-9; d_gene: TRBD2; abundance: -; CDR3nt: TGTGCCAGCTTCGGTGCTAGCGGGGTGCCCTACAATGAGCAGTTCTTC; CDR3aa: CASFGASGVPYNEQFF
j_gene: TRBJ2-7; v_gene: TRBV4-1; d_gene: -; abundance: few; CDR3nt: TGCGCCAGCAGCCAGGCGACAGTCGGGGGCTACGAGCAGTACTTC; CDR3aa: CASSQATVGGYEQYF
j_gene: TRBJ1-1; v_gene: TRBV19; d_gene: -; abundance: -; CDR3nt: TGTGCCAGTAGTATGCGAGGGACTGAAGCTTTCTTT; CDR3aa: CASSMRGTEAFF
j_gene: TRBJ1-2; v_gene: TRBV5-1; d_gene: TRBD1; abundance: -; CDR3nt: TGCGCCAGCAGCTTAGGGACAGCCGGTGGCTATGGCTACACCTTC; CDR3aa: CASSLGTAGGYGYTF
j_gene: TRBJ2-3; v_gene: TRBV9; d_gene: -; abundance: -; CDR3nt: TGTGCCAGCAGCGTATATGCCCTAGGGGGCACAGATACGCAGTATTTT; CDR3aa: CASSVYALGGTDTQYF
j_gene: TRBJ2-6; v_gene: TRBV27; d_gene: -; abundance: -; CDR3nt: TGTGCCAGCAGTTTGCAAACAGTCTCTGGGGCCAACGTCCTGACTTTC; CDR3aa: CASSLQTVSGANVLTF
j_gene: TRBJ1-2; v_gene: TRBV6-6; d_gene: TRBD1; abundance: few; CDR3nt: TGTGCCAGCAGACAGGGGACCGCAACTAACTATGGCTACACCTTC; CDR3aa: CASRQGTATNYGYTF
j_gene: TRBJ1-5; v_gene: TRBV4-1; d_gene: TRBD1; abundance: -; CDR3nt: TGCGCCAGCAGCCAAGATGGGACAGGGGGCAATCAGCCCCAGCATTTT; CDR3aa: CASSQDGTGGNQPQHF
j_gene: TRBJ2-1; v_gene: TRBV6-2/TRBV6-3; d_gene: TRBD2; abundance: -; CDR3nt: TGTGCCAGCAGTAGCGGGGTGCTTTACAATGAGCAGTTCTTC; CDR3aa: CASSSGVLYNEQFF
j_gene: TRBJ2-7; v_gene: TRBV29-1; d_gene: TRBD1; abundance: -; CDR3nt: TGCAGCGTCGAACACAGGGGGCGGACCCACGAGCAGTACTTC; CDR3aa: CSVEHRGRTHEQYF
j_gene: TRBJ1-2; v_gene: TRBV5-1; d_gene: -; abundance: few; CDR3nt: TGCGCCAGCAGCAAGAACACAGGGAGGGGAGCTAACTATGGCTACACCTTC; CDR3aa: CASSKNTGRGANYGYTF
j_gene: TRBJ2-7; v_gene: TRBV10-2; d_gene: TRBD2; abundance: -; CDR3nt: TGCGCCAGCAGCCTACTAGCGGGGGGTTCCTACTCCTACGAGCAGTACTTC; CDR3aa: CASSLLAGGSYSYEQYF
j_gene: TRBJ1-2; v_gene: TRBV19; d_gene: TRBD1; abundance: many; CDR3nt: TGTGCCAGTAGCCCCGGCAGGGGGAGGATCTATGGCTACACCTTC; CDR3aa: CASSPGRGRIYGYTF
j_gene: TRBJ1-2; v_gene: TRBV14; d_gene: -; abundance: -; CDR3nt: TGTGCCAGCAGCCCCCGGCCGACAGTCTTTTATGGCTACACCTTC; CDR3aa: CASSPRPTVFYGYTF
j_gene: TRBJ2-5; v_gene: TRBV19; d_gene: TRBD2; abundance: -; CDR3nt: TGTGCCAGTAGCGAGCGTAGCGGGCGCGAGACCCAGTACTTC; CDR3aa: CASSERSGRETQYF
j_gene: TRBJ1-6; v_gene: TRBV18; d_gene: -; abundance: -; CDR3nt: TGTGCCAGCTCGCCGTACGAGGATAATTCACCCCTCCACTTT; CDR3aa: CASSPYEDNSPLHF